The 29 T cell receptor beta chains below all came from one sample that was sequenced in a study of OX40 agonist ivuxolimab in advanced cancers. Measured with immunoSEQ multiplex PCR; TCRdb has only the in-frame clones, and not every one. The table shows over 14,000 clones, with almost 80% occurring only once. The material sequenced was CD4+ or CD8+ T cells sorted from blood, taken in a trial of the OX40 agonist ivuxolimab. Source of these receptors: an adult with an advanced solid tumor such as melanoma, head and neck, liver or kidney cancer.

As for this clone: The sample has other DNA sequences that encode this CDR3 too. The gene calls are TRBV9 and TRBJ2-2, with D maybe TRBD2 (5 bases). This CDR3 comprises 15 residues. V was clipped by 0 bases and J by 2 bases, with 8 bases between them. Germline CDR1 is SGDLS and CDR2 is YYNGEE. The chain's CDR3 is CASSVGGANTGELFF. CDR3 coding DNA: TGTGCCAGCAGCGTAGGGGGAGCCAACACCGGGGAGCTGTTTTTT. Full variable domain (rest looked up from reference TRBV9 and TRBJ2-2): DSGVTQTPKHLITATGQRVTLRCSPRSGDLSVYWYQQSLDQGLQFLIQYYNGEERAKGNILERFSAQQFPDLHSELNLSSLELGDSALYFCASSVGGANTGELFFGEGSRLTVL.

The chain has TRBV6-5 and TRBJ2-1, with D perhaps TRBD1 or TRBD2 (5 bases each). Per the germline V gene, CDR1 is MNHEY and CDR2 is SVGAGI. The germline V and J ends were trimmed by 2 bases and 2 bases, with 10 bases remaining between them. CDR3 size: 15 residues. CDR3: CASSYRPGPYNEQFF. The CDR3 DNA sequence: TGTGCCAGCAGTTACCGTCCGGGACCCTACAATGAGCAGTTCTTC.

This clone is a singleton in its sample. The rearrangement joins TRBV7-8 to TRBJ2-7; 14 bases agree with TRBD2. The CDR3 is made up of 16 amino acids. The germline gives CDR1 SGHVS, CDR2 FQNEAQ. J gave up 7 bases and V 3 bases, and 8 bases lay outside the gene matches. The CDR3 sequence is CASSFRLAGGPGEQYF. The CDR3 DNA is TGTGCCAGCAGCTTTCGACTAGCGGGAGGGCCGGGGGAGCAGTACTTC.

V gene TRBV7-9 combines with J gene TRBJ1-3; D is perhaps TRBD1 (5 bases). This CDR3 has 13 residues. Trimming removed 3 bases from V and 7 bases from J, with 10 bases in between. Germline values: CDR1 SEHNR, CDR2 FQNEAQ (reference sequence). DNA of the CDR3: TGTGCCAGCAGCTTGGGGGGGTGGAACACCATATATTTT. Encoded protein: CASSLGGWNTIYF.

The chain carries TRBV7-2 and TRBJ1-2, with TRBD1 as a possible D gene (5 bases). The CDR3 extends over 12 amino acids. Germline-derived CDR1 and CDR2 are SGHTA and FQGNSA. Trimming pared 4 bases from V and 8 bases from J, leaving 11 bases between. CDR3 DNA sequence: TGTGCCAGCAGCTGGGGGGGTACCGGCTACACCTTC. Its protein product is CASSWGGTGYTF.

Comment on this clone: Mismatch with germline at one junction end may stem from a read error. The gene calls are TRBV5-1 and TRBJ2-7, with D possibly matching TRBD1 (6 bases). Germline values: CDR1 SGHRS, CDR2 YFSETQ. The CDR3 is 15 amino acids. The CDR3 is CASSSLRGGSYEQYF. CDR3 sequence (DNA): TGTGCCAGCAGCTCGCTGCGAGGGGGAAGCTACGAGCAGTACTTC.

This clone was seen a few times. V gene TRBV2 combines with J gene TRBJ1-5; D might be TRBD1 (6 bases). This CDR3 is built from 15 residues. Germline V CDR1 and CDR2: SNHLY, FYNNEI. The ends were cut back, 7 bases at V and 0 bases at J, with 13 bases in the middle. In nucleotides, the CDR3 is TGTGCCAGCAAAGGACGGACAGATAGCAATCAGCCCCAGCATTTT. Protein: CASKGRTDSNQPQHF.

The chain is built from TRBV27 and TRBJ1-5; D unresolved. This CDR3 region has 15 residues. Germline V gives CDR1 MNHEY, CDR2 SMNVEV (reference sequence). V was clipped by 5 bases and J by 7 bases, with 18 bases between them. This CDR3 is CASSPHIGSGQPQHF. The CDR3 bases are TGTGCCAGCAGTCCTCATATAGGGTCAGGACAGCCCCAGCATTTT.

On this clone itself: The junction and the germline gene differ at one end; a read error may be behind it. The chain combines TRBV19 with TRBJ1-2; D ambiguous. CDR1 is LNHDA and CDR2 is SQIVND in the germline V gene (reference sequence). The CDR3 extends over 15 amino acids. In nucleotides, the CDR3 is TGTGCCAGTAGTATTTTTACGGACGACATCGGAGGCTCCACCTTC. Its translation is CASSIFTDDIGGSTF.

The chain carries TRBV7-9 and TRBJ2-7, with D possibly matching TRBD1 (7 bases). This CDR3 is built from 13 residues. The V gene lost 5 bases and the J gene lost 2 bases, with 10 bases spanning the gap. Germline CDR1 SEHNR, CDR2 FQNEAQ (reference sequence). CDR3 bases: TGTGCCAGCAGCCGGGGGACAGCCTACGAGCAGTACTTC. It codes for CASSRGTAYEQYF. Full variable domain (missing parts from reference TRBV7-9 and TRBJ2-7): DTGVSQNPRHKITKRGQNVTFRCDPISEHNRLYWYRQTLGQGPEFLTYFQNEAQLEKSRLLSDRFSAERPKGSFSTLEIQRTEQGDSAMYLCASSRGTAYEQYFGPGTRLTVT.

The CDR3 nucleotides read TGTGCCAGCAGCCAAGGGTACCTCGGTGAAAAACTGTTTTTT. This translates into CASSQGYLGEKLFF. J is TRBJ1-4 and V is TRBV7-9; D gene uncertain. CDR3 length: 14 residues. Deletions cut 5 bases from V and 7 bases from J, with 14 bases between. Germline-derived CDR1 and CDR2 are SEHNR and FQNEAQ (reference sequence).

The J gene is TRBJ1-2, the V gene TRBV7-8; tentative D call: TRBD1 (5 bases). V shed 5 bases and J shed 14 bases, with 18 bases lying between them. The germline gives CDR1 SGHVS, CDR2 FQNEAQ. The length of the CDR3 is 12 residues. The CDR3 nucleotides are TGTGCCAGCAGCCCGGGGGGAGGGGCGAAAACCTTC. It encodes CASSPGGGAKTF.

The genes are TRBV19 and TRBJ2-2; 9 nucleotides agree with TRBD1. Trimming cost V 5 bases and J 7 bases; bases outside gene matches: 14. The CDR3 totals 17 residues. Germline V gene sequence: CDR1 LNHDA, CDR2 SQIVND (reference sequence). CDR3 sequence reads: CASSDPQDRGRDGELFF. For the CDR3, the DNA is TGTGCCAGTAGTGACCCCCAGGACAGGGGACGGGACGGGGAGCTGTTTTTT.

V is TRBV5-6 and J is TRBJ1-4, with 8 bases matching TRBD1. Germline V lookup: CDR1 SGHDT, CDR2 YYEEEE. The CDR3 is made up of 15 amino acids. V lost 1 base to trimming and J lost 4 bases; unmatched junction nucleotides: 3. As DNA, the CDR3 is TGTGCCAGCAGCTTGAGGGACAGGAATAATGAAAAACTGTTTTTT. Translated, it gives CASSLRDRNNEKLFF.

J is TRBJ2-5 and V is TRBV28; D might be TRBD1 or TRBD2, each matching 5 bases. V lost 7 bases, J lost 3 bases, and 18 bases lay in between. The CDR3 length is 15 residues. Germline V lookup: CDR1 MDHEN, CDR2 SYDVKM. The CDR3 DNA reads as TGTGCCAGCACCATAACACGACAGCGGAAAGAGACCCAGTACTTC. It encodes CASTITRQRKETQYF.

The CDR3 reads CAWSVDPLAGGVYNEQFF. The CDR3 DNA reads TGTGCCTGGAGTGTAGACCCACTAGCGGGAGGGGTCTACAATGAGCAGTTCTTC. The chain uses TRBV30 and TRBJ2-1, with 13 bases identical to TRBD2. Germline loops: CDR1 GTSNPN, CDR2 SVGIG (reference sequence). V trimming: 0 bases; J trimming: 3 bases; junction bases outside the gene matches: 8. This CDR3 spans 18 amino acids.

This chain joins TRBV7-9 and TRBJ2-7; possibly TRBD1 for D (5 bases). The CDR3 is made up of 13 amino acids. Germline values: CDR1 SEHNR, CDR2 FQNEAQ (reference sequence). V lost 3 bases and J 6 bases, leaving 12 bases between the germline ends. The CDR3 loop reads CASSFSGWSEQYF. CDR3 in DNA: TGTGCCAGCAGCTTTTCAGGGTGGTCCGAGCAGTACTTC.

CDR3 nucleotide sequence: TGTGCCAGCAGCTCCGGGACTAGCGGGAGGAATGAGCAGTTCTTC. It yields the protein CASSSGTSGRNEQFF. The genes are TRBV27 and TRBJ2-1; 15 nucleotides line up with TRBD2. The CDR3 loop spans 15 amino acids. Per the germline V gene, CDR1 is MNHEY and CDR2 is SMNVEV (reference sequence). V gave up 6 bases and J gave up 7 bases; unmatched junction bases: 4.

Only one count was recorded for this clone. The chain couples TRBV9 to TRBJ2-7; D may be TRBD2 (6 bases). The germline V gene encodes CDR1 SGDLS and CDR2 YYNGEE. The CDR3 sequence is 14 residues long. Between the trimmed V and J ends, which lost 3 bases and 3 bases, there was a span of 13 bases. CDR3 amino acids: CASSAEGKIYEQYF. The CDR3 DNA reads TGTGCCAGCAGCGCGGAGGGGAAGATCTACGAGCAGTACTTC.

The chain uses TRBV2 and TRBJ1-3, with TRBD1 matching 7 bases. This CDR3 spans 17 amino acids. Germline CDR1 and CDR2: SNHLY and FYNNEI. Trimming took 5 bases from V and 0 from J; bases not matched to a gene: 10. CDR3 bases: TGTGCCAGCAGTCTCCCCCTCAGGGGGGACTCTGGAAACACCATATATTTT. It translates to CASSLPLRGDSGNTIYF.

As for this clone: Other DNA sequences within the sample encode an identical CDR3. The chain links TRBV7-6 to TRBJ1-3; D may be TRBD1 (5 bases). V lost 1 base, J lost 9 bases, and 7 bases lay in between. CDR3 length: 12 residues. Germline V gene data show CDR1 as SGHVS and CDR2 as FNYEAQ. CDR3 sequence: CASSLGGGTIYF. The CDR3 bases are TGTGCCAGCAGCTTAGGTGGGGGCACCATATATTTT.

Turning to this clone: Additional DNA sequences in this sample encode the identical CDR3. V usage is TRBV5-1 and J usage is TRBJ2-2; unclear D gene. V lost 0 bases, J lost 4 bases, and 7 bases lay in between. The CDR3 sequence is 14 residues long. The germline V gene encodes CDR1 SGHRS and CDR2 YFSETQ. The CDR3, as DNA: TGCGCCAGCAGCTTGGCGTGGGGCACCGGGGAGCTGTTTTTT. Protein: CASSLAWGTGELFF.

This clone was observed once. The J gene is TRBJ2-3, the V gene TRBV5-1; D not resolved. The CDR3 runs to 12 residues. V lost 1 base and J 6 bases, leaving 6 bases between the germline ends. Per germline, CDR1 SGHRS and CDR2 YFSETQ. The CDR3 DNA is TGCGCCAGCAGCTTGACCCGCGATACGCAGTATTTT. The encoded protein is CASSLTRDTQYF.

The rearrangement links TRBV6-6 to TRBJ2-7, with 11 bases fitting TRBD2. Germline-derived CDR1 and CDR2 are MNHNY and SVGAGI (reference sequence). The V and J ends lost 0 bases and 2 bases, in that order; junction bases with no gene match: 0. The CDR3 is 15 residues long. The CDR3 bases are TGTGCCAGCAGTTACTCGACTAGCGGGGCCTACGAGCAGTACTTC. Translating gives CASSYSTSGAYEQYF.

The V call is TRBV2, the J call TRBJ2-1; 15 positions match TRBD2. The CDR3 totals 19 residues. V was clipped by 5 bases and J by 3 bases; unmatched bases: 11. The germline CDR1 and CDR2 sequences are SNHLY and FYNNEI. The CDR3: CASSPGLAGGPPGYNEQFF. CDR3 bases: TGTGCCAGCAGTCCGGGACTAGCGGGAGGCCCCCCGGGCTACAATGAGCAGTTCTTC.

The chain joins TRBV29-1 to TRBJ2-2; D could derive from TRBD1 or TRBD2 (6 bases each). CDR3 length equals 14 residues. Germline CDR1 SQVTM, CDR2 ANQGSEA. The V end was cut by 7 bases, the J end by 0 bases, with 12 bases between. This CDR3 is CSAQGGANTGELFF. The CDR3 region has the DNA TGCAGCGCACAGGGAGGTGCGAACACCGGGGAGCTGTTTTTT.

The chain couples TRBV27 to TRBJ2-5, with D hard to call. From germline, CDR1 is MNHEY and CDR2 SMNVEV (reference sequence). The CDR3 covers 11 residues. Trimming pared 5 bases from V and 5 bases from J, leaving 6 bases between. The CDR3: CASSLGETQYF. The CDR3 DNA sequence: TGTGCCAGCAGTCTAGGGGAGACCCAGTACTTC.

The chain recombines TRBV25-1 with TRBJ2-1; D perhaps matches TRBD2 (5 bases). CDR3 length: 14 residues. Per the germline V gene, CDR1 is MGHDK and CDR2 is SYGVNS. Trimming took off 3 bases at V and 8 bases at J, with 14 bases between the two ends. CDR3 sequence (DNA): TGTGCCAGCAGTGATGACAAAATCGGGGATGAGCAGTTCTTC. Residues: CASSDDKIGDEQFF.

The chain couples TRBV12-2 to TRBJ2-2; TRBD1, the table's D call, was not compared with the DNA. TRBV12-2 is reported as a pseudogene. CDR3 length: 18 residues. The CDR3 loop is CASRPPRTGWSNTGELFF. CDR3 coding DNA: TGTGCAAGTCGCCCCCCCCGGACAGGGTGGTCGAACACCGGGGAGCTGTTTTTT.